This T cell receptor (beta chain) derives from a study of T cell changes during pregnancy in multiple sclerosis. In this sample, this clone turned up once. The assay was immunoSEQ multiplex PCR, and TCRdb's table has in-frame clones only and misses some. The sample contains roughly 84,000 clones, over 85% of which appear only once. The source is a female donor in good health, enrolled as a control in a pregnancy study. The sequencing used peripheral blood, collected in the third trimester of pregnancy.

The CDR3 spells CARKGTGCTQYF. In DNA form, the CDR3 reads TGTGCCAGAAAGGGTACAGGGTGTACGCAGTATTTT. This rearrangement joins TRBV27 to TRBJ2-3; TRBD1 might be the D (6 bases). The CDR3 length is 12 residues. Trimming took off 9 bases at V and 8 bases at J, with 15 bases between the two ends. Looked up from germline, CDR1 is MNHEY and CDR2 is SMNVEV (reference sequence).